The 6 T cell receptor beta chains given below trace back to one sample, sequenced in a study of blood T cells in healthy people across ages. The authors ran a second PCR of 7 to 11 cycles using a sample-barcoded 5' primer and a J-beta primer mix. TCRdb re-derived calls from the 5' RACE reads in MiXCR, one entry per CDR3 protein. The table has just over 800,000 distinct CDR3 sequences, under 80% seen once. Sequenced: blood. These receptors all stem from a young man in good health.

The chain employs TRBV28 and TRBJ2-1, with D perhaps given as TRBD1 or TRBD2 (5 bases each). Germline V gene sequence: CDR1 MDHEN, CDR2 SYDVKM. The germline V and J ends were trimmed by 5 bases and 7 bases, with 24 bases remaining between them. The CDR3 sequence is 17 residues long. The CDR3 coding sequence is TGTGCCAGCAGTAGCTTGGGGGTACCCCAAGGGACGAATGAGCAGTTCTTC. It translates to CASSSLGVPQGTNEQFF.

The rearrangement joins TRBV6-1 to TRBJ2-1; TRBD2 matches at 8 bases. The CDR3 spans 14 residues. Germline trimming cut 1 base from V and 9 bases from J; bases unmatched to any gene: 5. Germline V CDR1 and CDR2: MNHNS, SASEGT. CDR3 amino acids: CASSEVRTSFEQFF. CDR3 coding DNA: TGTGCCAGCAGTGAAGTCAGGACTAGCTTTGAGCAGTTCTTC.

The chain is built from TRBV12-3 or TRBV12-4 and TRBJ1-1, with D possibly being TRBD1 (6 bases). This CDR3 has 14 residues. The germline V and J ends were trimmed by 2 bases and 4 bases, with 11 bases remaining between them. The CDR3: CASSLQGLGTEAFF. DNA of the CDR3: TGTGCCAGCAGTTTACAGGGGCTAGGCACTGAAGCTTTCTTT.

This clonotype was counted between two and nine times. The V gene is TRBV12-3 or TRBV12-4, the J gene TRBJ2-7; D is uncertain. The CDR3 totals 13 residues. The germline V and J ends were trimmed by 7 bases and 4 bases, with 14 bases remaining between them. CDR3: CASKEPARYEQYF. CDR3 nucleotide sequence: TGTGCCAGCAAAGAACCTGCAAGGTACGAGCAGTACTTC.

The rearrangement links TRBV2 to TRBJ1-1; D is undetermined. The germline V gene encodes CDR1 SNHLY and CDR2 FYNNEI. CDR3 length: 14 amino acids. V dropped 3 bases and J dropped 1 base, with 9 bases sitting between them. The CDR3 DNA follows: TGTGCCAGCAGTGACGGGTACGGGAACACTGAAGCTTTCTTT. Translated: CASSDGYGNTEAFF.

This clonotype has a handful of counts. One junction end does not reproduce the germline sequence, and a read error may be involved. The gene calls are TRBV20-1 and TRBJ2-3; D possibly matches TRBD1 or TRBD2 (5 bases each). CDR1 DFQATT and CDR2 SNEGSKA come from the germline V gene (reference sequence). This CDR3 is 15 amino acids long. CDR3 in DNA: TGCAGTGCGAGAGGGCAGGGTCAGTCCACAGATACGCAGTATTTT. It encodes CSARGQGQSTDTQYF.